This TCR beta chain was sequenced during a study of shared clonotypes between healthy human individuals. Whole-study context: Per donor, three plates held CD4 naive cells, three held CD4 memory, two held CD8 naive and one held CD8 memory. Findings of the study overall: Represented genetic and exposure-history diversity was restricted by having few donors.

Assay used: immunoSEQ multiplex PCR; TCRdb lists only in-frame clones, some missing. The sample holds about 2.4 million clones, over 85% seen once. The CDR3 runs 13 residues. CDR1 is SGHVS and CDR2 is FQNEAQ in the germline V gene. Trimming left V 5 bases short and J 6 bases short, with 14 bases between. As for this clone: Its antigen is unidentified.

Every contributor of samples was a Caucasian grown-up residing in Nashville, Tennessee. The split of CD4+ cells yielded CD45RA+ naive and CD45RA-negative memory subsets. Sequencing was done on a sample of naive CD4+ T cells from PBMCs. Subset: CD45RA+ positively selected. The chain links TRBV7-8 to TRBJ2-7, with D perhaps TRBD2 (6 bases). This TCR was sampled from a man aged 18-30 years in good health. Some clones in this sample may be carry-over from other donors' samples. Written as DNA, the CDR3 is TGTGCCAGCAGCCAGCCTAGCGCGGGCGAGCAGTACTTC. It yields the protein CASSQPSAGEQYF.